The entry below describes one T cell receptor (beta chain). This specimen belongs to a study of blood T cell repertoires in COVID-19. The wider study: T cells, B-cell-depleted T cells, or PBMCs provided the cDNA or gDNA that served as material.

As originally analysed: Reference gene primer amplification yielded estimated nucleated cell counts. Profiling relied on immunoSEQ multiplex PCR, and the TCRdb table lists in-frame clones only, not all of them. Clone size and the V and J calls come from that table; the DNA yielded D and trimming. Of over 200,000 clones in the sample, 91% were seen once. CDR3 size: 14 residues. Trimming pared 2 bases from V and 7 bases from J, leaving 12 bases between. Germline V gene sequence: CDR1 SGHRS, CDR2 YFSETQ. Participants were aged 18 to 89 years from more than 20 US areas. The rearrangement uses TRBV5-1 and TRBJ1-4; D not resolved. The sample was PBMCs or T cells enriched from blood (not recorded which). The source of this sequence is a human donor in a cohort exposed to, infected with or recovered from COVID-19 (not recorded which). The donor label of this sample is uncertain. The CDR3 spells CASSFSGNGEKLFF. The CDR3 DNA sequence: TGCGCCAGCAGCTTTTCCGGGAACGGTGAAAAACTGTTTTTT.